This TCR beta chain is drawn from a study of monozygotic twins with inflammatory bowel disease. Study-wide results and caveats: Among IBD patients, fewer clonotypes were shared with others than among healthy twins, especially with disease activity.

Generation of cDNA took place in eight separate reactions per sample. Added by template switching were UMIs that each held a 6-nucleotide sample barcode. TCRdb re-called the 5' RACE reads and gives one entry per CDR3 protein, without DNA. In total, the table holds over 150,000 distinct CDR3 sequences. Germline CDR1 PRHDT, CDR2 FYEKMQ (reference sequence). The CDR3 runs to 16 residues. A word on this clonotype: Its specificity is unknown.

The sample consisted of blood. This clonotype was sampled from a human donor with ulcerative colitis or Crohn's disease, or a healthy co-twin of an affected twin (not recorded which). V is TRBV13 and J is TRBJ2-6. This CDR3 reads CASSTPFDGGANVLTF.